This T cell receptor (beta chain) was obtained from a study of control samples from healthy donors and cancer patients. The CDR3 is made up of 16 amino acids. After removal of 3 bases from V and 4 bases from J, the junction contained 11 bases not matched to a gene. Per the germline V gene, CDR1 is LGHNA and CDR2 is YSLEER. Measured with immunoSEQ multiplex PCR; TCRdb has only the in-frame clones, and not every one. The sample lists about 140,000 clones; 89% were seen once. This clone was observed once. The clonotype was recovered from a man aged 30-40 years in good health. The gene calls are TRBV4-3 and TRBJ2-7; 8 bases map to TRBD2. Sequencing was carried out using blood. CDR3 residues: CASSHRAGGQTYEQYF. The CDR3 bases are TGCGCCAGCAGCCACAGGGCGGGAGGACAGACATACGAGCAGTACTTC.